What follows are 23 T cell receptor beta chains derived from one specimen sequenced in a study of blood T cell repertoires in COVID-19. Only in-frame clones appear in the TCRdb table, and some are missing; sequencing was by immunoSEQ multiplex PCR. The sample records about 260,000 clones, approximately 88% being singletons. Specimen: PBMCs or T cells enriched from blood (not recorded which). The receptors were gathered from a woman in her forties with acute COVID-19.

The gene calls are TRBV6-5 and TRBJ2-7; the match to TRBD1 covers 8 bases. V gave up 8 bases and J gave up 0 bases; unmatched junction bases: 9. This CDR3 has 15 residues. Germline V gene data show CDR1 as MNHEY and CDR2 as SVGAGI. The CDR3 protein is CASGQGLANSYEQYF. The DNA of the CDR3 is TGTGCCAGCGGACAGGGTCTGGCCAACTCCTACGAGCAGTACTTC.

Here the CDR3 reads CASSFGDYLLAGVLEQYF. The CDR3 DNA reads as TGTGCCAGCAGCTTTGGGGACTATTTGCTAGCGGGAGTTCTTGAGCAGTACTTC. The chain recombines TRBV11-2 with TRBJ2-7, with 10 bases identical to TRBD2. CDR1 SGHAT and CDR2 FQNNGV come from the germline V gene. The junction had 18 bases not matched to a gene; V was cut back by 3 bases and J by 7 bases. The CDR3 runs to 18 residues.

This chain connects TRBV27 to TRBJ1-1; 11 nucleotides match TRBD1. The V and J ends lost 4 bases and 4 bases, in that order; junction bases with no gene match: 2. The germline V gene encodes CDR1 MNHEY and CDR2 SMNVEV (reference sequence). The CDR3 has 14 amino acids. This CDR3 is CASSWTGGGTEAFF. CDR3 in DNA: TGTGCCAGCAGTTGGACAGGGGGCGGCACTGAAGCTTTCTTT.

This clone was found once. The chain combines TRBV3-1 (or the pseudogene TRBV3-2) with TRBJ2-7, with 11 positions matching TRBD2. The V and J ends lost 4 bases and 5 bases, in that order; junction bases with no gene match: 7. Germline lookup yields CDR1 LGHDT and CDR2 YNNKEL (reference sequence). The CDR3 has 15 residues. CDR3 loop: CASSLGLAGFHEQYF. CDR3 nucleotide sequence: TGTGCCAGCAGCCTAGGACTAGCGGGTTTCCACGAGCAGTACTTC.

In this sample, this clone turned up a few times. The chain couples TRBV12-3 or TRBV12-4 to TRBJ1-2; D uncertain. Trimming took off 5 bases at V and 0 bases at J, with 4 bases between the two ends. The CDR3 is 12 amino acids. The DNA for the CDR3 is TGTGCCAGCAGTAATACTAACTATGGCTACACCTTC. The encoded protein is CASSNTNYGYTF.

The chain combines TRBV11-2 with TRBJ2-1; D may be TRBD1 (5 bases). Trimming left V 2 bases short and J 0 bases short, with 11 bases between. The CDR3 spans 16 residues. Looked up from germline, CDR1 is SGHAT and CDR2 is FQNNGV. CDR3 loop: CASSLSPRDSYNEQFF. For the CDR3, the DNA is TGTGCCAGCAGCTTATCCCCCAGGGACTCCTACAATGAGCAGTTCTTC.

CDR3 nucleotides: TGTGCCAGCATTCAGGGGGCGGCTAGCACAGATACGCAGTATTTT. This codes for CASIQGAASTDTQYF. The rearrangement uses TRBV28 and TRBJ2-3, with 8 bases identical to TRBD1. CDR1 and CDR2 (germline): MDHEN, SYDVKM. The CDR3 is 15 residues long. V shed 7 bases and J 0 bases; nucleotides not matched to a gene: 6.

The CDR3 DNA is TGTGCCAGCAGCTTATACCGCTACGAGCCCCAGCATTTT. This encodes CASSLYRYEPQHF. The chain carries TRBV7-2 and TRBJ1-5; D ambiguous. The CDR3 extends over 13 amino acids. Trimming removed 2 bases from V and 8 bases from J, with 10 bases in between. Germline assignment: CDR1 SGHTA and CDR2 FQGNSA.

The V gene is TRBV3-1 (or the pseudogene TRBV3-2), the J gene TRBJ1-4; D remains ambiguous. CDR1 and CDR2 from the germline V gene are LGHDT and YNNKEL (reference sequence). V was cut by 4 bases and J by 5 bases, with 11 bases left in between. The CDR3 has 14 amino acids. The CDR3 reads CASSRRGINEKLFF. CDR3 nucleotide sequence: TGTGCCAGCAGCCGACGAGGTATAAATGAAAAACTGTTTTTT.

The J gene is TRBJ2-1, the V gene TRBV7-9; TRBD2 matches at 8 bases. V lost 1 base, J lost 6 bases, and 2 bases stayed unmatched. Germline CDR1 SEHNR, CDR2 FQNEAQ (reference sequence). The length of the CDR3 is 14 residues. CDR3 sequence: CASSLGLAGNEQFF. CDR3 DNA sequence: TGTGCCAGCAGCTTAGGGCTAGCGGGCAATGAGCAGTTCTTC. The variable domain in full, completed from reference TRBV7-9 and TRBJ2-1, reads DTGVSQNPRHKITKRGQNVTFRCDPISEHNRLYWYRQTLGQGPEFLTYFQNEAQLEKSRLLSDRFSAERPKGSFSTLEIQRTEQGDSAMYLCASSLGLAGNEQFFGPGTRLTVL.

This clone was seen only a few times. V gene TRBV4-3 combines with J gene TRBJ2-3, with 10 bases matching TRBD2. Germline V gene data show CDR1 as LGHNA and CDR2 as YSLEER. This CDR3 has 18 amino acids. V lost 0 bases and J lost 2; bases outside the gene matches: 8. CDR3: CASSQDRGLAMNTDTQYF. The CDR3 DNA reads TGCGCCAGCAGCCAAGATAGGGGACTAGCGATGAACACAGATACGCAGTATTTT.

The chain's CDR3 is CASTPWTGGPYNEQFF. CDR3 in DNA: TGTGCCAGCACCCCTTGGACGGGAGGCCCCTACAATGAGCAGTTCTTC. The chain has TRBV27 and TRBJ2-1, with 7 nucleotides matching TRBD2. The CDR3 length is 16 residues. From germline, CDR1 is MNHEY and CDR2 SMNVEV (reference sequence). V lost 7 bases to trimming and J lost 2 bases; unmatched junction nucleotides: 11.

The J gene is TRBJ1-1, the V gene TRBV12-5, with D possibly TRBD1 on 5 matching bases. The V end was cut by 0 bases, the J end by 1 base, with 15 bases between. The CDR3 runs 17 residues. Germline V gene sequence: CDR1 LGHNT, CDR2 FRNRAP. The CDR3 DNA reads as TGTGCTAGTGGTTTGGTACTAGCGGGGGGGTGGAACACTGAAGCTTTCTTT. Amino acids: CASGLVLAGGWNTEAFF.

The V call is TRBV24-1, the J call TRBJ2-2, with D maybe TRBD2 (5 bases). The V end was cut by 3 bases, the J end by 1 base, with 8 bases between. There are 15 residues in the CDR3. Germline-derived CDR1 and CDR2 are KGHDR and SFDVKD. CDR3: CATSDLGGNTGELFF. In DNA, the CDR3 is TGTGCCACCAGTGATCTTGGAGGGAACACCGGGGAGCTGTTTTTT.

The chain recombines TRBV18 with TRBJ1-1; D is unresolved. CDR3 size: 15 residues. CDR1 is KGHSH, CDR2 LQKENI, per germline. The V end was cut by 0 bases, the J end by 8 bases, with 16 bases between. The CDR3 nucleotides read TGTGCCAGCTCACCACCGGCGGGCAGTCACATCGAAGCTTTCTTT. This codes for CASSPPAGSHIEAFF.

DNA of the CDR3: TGTGCCAGCAGCCAAGGTACAGGTCGCTATGGCTACACCTTC. Amino acids: CASSQGTGRYGYTF. The chain joins TRBV3-1 (or the pseudogene TRBV3-2) to TRBJ1-2; D might be TRBD1 (5 bases). The CDR3 spans 14 residues. Trimming cost V 1 base and J 4 bases, with 10 bases left between them. Germline CDR1 and CDR2: LGHDT and YNNKEL (reference sequence).

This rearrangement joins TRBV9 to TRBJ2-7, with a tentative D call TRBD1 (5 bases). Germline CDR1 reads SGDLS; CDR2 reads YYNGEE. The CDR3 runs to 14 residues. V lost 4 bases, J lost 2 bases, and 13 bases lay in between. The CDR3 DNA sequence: TGTGCCAGCAGCTCTCAGGGAAATGCCTACGAGCAGTACTTC. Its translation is CASSSQGNAYEQYF.

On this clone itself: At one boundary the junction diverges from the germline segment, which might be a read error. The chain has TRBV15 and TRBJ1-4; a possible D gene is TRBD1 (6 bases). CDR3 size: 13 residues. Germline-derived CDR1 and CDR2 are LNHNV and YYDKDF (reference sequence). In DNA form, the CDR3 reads TGTGCCACCAGCAGAGATCATACAGGGAGAGGGTGGTTT. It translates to CATSRDHTGRGWF.

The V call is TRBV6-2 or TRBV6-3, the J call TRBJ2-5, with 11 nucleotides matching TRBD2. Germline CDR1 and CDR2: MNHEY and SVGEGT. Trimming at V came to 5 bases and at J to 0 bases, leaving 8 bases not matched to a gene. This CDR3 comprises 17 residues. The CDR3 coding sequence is TGTGCCAGCAGTACCAGACTAGCGGGACCGTACCAAGAGACCCAGTACTTC. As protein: CASSTRLAGPYQETQYF.

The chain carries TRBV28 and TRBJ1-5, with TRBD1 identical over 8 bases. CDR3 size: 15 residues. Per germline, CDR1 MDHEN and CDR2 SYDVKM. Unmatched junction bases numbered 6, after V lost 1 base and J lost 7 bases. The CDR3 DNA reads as TGTGCCAGCAGTTTATTCCGGCAGGGGGCCCAGCCCCAGCATTTT. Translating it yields CASSLFRQGAQPQHF.

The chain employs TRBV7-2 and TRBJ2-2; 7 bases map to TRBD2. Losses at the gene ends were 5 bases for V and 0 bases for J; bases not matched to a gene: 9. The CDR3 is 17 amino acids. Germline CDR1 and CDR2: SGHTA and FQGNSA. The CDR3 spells CASSRDSLAANTGELFF. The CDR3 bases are TGTGCCAGCAGCCGTGACTCCCTAGCGGCGAACACCGGGGAGCTGTTTTTT.

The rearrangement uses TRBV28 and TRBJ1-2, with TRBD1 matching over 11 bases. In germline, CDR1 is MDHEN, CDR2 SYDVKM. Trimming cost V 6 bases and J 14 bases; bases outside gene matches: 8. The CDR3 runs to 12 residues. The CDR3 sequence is CASRTMDRGQTF. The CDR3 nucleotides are TGTGCCAGCAGAACGATGGACAGGGGGCAAACCTTC.

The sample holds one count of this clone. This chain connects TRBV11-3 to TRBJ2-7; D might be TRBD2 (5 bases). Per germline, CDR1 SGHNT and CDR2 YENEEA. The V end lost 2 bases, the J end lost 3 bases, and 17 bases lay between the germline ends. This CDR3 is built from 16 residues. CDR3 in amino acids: CASSLTPRTGYYEQYV. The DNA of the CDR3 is TGTGCCAGCAGCTTAACCCCACGGACTGGGTACTACGAGCAGTACGTC.